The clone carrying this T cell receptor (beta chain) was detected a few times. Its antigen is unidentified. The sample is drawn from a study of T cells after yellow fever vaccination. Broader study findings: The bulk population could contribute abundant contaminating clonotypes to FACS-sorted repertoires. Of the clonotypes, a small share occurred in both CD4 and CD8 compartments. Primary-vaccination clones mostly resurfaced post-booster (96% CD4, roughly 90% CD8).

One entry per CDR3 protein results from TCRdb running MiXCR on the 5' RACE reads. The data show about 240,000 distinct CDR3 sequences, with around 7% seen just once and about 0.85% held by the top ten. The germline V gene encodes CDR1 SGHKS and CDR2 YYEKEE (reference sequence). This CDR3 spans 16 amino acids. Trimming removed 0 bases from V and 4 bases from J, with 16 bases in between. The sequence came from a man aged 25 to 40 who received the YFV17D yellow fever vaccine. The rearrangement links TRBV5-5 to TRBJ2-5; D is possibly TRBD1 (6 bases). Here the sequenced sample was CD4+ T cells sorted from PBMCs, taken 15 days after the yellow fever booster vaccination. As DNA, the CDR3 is TGTGCCAGCAGCTTGGCCCCGACAGGCGGTGGAGAGACCCAGTACTTC. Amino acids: CASSLAPTGGGETQYF. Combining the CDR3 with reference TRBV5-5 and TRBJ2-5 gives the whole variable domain DAGVTQSPTHLIKTRGQQVTLRCSPISGHKSVSWYQQVLGQGPQFIFQYYEKEERGRGNFPDRFSARQFPNYSSELNVNALLLGDSALYLCASSLAPTGGGETQYFGPGTRLLVL.